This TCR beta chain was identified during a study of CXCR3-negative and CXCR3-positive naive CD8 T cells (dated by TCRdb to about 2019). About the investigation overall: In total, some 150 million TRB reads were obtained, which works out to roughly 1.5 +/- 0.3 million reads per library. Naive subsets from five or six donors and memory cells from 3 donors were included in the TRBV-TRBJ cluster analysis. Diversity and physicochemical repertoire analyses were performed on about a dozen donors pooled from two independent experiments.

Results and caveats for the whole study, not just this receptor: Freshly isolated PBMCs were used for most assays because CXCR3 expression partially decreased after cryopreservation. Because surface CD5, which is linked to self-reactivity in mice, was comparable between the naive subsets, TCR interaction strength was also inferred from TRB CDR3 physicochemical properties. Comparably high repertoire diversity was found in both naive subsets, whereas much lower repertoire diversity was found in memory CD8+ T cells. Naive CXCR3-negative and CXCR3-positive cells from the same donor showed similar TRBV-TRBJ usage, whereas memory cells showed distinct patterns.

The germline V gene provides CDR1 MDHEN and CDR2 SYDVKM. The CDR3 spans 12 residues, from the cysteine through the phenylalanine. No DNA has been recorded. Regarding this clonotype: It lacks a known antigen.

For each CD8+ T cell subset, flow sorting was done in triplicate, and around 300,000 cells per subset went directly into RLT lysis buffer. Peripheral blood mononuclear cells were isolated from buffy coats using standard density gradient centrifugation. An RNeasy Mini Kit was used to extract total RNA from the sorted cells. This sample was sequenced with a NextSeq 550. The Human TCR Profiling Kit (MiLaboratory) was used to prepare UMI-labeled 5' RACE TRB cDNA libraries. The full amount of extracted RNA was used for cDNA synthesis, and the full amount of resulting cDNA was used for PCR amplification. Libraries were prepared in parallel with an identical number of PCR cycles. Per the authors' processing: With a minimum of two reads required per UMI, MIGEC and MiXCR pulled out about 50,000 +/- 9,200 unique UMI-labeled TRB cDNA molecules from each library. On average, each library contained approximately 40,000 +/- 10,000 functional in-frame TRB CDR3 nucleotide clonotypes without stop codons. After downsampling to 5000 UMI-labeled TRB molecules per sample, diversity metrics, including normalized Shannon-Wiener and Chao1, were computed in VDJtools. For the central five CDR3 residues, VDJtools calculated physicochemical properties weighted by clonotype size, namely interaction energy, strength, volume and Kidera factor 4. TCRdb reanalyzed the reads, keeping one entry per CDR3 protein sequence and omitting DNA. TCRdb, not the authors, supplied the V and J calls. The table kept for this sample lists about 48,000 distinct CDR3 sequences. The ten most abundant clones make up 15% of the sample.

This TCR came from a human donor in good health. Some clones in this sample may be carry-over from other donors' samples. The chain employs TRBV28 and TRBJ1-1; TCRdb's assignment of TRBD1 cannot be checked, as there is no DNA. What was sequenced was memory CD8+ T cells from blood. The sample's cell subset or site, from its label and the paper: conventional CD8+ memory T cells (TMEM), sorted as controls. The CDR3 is CASSAGSLWAFF.